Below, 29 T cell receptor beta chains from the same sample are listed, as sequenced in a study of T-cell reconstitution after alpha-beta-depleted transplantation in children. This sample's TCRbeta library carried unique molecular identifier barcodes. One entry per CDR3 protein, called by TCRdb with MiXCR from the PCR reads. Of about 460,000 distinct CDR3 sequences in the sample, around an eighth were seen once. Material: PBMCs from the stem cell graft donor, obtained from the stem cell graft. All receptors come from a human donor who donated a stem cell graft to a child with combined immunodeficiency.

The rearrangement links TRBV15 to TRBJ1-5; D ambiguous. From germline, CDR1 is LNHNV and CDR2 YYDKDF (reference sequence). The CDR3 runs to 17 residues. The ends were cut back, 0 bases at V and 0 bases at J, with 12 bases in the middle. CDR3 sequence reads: CATSRDLSPYSNQPQHF. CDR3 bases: TGTGCCACCAGCAGAGATTTGTCACCATATAGCAATCAGCCCCAGCATTTT.

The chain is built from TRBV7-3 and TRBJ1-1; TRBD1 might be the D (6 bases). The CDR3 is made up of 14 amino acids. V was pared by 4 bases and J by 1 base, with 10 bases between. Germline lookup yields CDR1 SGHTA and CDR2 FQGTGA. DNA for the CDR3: TGTGCCAGCAGCTACCGGGGACAGAACACTGAAGCTTTCTTT. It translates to CASSYRGQNTEAFF.

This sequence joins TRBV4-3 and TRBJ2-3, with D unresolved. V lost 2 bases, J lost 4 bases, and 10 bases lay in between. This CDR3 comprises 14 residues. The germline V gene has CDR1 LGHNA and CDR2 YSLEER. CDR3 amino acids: CASSQSPEPDTQYF. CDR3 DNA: TGCGCCAGCAGCCAATCACCAGAACCAGATACGCAGTATTTT.

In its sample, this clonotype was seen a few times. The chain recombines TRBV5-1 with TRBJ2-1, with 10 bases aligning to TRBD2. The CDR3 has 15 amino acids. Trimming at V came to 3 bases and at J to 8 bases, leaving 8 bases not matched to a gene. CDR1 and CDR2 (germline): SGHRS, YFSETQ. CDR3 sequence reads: CASSSIAGGPDEQFF. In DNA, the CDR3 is TGCGCCAGCAGCTCCATAGCGGGGGGCCCCGATGAGCAGTTCTTC.

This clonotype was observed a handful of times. CDR3 DNA: TGTGCCAGCTCACCAGACTACCAGTTCGCGAACACCGGGGAGCTGTTTTTT. Translation gives CASSPDYQFANTGELFF. J is TRBJ2-2 and V is TRBV18; TRBD2 might be the D (5 bases). Trimming stripped 2 bases from V and 0 bases from J, with 13 bases between. The CDR3 has 17 residues. Germline V lookup: CDR1 KGHSH, CDR2 LQKENI.

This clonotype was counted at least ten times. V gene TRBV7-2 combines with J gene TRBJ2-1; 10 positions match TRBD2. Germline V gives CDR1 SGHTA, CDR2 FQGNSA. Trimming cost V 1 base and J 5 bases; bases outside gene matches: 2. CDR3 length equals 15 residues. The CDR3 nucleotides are TGTGCCAGCAGCTTAGTACTAGCGGGGCACAATGAGCAGTTCTTC. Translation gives CASSLVLAGHNEQFF.

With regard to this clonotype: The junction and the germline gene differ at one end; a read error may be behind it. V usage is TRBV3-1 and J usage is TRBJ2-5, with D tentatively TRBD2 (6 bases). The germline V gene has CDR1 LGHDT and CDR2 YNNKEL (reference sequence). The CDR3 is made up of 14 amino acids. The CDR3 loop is CASSQDPGRQTQCF. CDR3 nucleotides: TGTGCCAGCAGCCAAGATCCAGGGAGGCAGACCCAGTGCTTC.

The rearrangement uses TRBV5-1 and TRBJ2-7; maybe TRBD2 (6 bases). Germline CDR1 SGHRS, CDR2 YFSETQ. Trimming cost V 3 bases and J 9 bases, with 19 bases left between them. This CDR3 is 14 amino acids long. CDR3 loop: CASSSQTRSHGQYF. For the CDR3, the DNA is TGCGCCAGCAGCTCCCAGACTAGAAGCCATGGGCAGTACTTC. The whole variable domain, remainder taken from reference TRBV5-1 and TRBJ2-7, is KAGVTQTPRYLIKTRGQQVTLSCSPISGHRSVSWYQQTPGQGLQFLFEYFSETQRNKGNFPGRFSGRQFSNSRSEMNVSTLELGDSALYLCASSSQTRSHGQYFGPGTRLTVT.

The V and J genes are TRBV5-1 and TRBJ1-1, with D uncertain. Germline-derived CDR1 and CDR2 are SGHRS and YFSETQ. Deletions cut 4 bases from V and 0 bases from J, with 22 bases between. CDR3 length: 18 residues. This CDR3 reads CASSLPLGRTDMNTEAFF. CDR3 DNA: TGCGCCAGCAGCCTACCTCTGGGAAGGACCGACATGAACACTGAAGCTTTCTTT.

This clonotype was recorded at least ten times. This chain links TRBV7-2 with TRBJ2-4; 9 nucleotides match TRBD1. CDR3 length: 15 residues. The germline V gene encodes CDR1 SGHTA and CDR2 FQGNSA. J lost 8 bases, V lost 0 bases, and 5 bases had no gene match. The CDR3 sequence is CASSLAGQGFDIQYF. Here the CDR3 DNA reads TGTGCCAGCAGCTTAGCGGGACAGGGATTTGACATTCAGTACTTC.

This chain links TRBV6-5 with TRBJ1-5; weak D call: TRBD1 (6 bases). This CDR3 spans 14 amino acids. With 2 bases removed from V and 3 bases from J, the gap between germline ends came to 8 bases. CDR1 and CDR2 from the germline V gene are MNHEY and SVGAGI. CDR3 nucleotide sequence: TGTGCCAGCAGTTACAGGGACAACAATCAGCCCCAGCATTTT. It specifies CASSYRDNNQPQHF.

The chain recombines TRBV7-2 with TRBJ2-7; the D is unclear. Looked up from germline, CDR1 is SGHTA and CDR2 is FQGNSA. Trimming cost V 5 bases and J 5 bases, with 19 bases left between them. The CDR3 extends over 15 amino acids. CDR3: CASSPLPLGMNEQYF. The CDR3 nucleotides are TGTGCCAGCAGCCCCCTCCCCCTGGGGATGAACGAGCAGTACTTC.

CDR3 residues: CASSPVGGRRTDTQYF. DNA of the CDR3: TGTGCCAGCAGTCCCGTCGGCGGGAGACGCACAGATACGCAGTATTTT. This chain connects TRBV12-3 or TRBV12-4 to TRBJ2-3, with 7 bases fitting TRBD2. After removal of 5 bases from V and 1 base from J, the junction contained 9 bases not matched to a gene. The CDR3 totals 16 residues.

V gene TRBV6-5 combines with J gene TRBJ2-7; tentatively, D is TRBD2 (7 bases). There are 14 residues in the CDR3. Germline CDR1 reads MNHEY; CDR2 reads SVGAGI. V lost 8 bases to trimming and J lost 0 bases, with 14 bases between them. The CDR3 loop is CASCRGAASYEQYF. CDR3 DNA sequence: TGTGCCAGCTGCCGGGGGGCCGCCTCCTACGAGCAGTACTTC.

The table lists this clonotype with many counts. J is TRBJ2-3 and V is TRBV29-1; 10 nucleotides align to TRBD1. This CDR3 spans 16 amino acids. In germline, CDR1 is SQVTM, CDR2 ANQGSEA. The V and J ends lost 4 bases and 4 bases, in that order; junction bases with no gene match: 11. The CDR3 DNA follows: TGCAGCGTTGGAGCCCCGGGACAGGGGAGCCCAGATACGCAGTATTTT. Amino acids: CSVGAPGQGSPDTQYF.

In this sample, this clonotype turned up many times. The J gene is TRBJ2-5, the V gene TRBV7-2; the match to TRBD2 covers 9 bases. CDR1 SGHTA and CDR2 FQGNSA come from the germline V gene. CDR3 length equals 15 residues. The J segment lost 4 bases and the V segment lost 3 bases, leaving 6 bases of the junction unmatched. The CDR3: CASSFASGIRETQYF. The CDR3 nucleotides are TGTGCCAGCAGCTTTGCTAGCGGGATACGAGAGACCCAGTACTTC. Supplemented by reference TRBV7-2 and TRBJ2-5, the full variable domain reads GAGVSQSPSNKVTEKGKDVELRCDPISGHTALYWYRQSLGQGLEFLIYFQGNSAPDKSGLPSDRFSAERTGGSVSTLTIQRTQQEDSAVYLCASSFASGIRETQYFGPGTRLLVL.

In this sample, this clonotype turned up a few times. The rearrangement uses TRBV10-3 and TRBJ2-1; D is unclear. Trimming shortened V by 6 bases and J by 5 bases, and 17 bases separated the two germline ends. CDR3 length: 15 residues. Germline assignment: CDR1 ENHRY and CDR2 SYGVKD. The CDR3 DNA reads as TGTGCCATCAGCTCCGGGCAGCAAGGAAACAATGAGCAGTTCTTC. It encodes CAISSGQQGNNEQFF.

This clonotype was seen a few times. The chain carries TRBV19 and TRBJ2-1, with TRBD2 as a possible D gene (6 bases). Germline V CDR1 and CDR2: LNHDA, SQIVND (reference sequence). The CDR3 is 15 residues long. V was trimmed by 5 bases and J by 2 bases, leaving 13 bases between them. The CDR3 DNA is TGTGCCAGTAGTTGGGGCGGGGTCACCTACAATGAGCAGTTCTTC. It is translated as CASSWGGVTYNEQFF.

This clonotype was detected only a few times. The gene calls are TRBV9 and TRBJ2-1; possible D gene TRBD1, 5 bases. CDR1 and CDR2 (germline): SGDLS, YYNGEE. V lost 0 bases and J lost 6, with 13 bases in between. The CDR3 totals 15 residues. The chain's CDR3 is CASSVDLFGANEQFF. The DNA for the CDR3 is TGTGCCAGCAGCGTAGACCTCTTTGGGGCCAATGAGCAGTTCTTC.

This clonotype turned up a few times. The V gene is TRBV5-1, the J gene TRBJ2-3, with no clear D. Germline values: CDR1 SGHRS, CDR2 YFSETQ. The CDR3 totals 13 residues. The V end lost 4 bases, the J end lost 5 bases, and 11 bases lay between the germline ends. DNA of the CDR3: TGCGCCAGCAGCAGAGTCGGCGAAGATACGCAGTATTTT. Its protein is CASSRVGEDTQYF.

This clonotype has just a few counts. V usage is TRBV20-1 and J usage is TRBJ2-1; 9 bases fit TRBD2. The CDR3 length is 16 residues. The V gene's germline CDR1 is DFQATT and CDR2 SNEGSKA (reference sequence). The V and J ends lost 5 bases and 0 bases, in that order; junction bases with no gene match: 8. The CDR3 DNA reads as TGCAGTGCTGGCGACCCAGCGGGAGGCTCCTACAATGAGCAGTTCTTC. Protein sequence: CSAGDPAGGSYNEQFF.

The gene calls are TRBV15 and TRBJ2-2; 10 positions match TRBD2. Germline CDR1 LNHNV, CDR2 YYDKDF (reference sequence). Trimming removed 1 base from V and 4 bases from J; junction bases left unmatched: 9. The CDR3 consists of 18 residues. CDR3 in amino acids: CATSRASGRVTRTGELFF. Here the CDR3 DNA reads TGTGCCACCAGCAGAGCGAGCGGGAGGGTTACCCGCACCGGGGAGCTGTTTTTT. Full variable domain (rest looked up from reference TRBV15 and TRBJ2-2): DAMVIQNPRYQVTQFGKPVTLSCSQTLNHNVMYWYQQKSSQAPKLLFHYYDKDFNNEADTPDNFQSRRPNTSFCFLDIRSPGLGDTAMYLCATSRASGRVTRTGELFFGEGSRLTVL.

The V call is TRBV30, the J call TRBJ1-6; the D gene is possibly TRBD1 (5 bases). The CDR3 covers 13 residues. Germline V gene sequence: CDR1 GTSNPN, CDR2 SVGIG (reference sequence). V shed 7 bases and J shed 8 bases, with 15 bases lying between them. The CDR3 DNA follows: TGTGCCTCGAGCCGGGGCAGGGATTCACCCCTCCACTTT. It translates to CASSRGRDSPLHF.

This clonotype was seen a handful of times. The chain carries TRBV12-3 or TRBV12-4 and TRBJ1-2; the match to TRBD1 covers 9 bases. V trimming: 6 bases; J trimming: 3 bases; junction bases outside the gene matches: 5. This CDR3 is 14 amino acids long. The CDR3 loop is CASRRTGEDYGYTF. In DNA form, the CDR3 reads TGTGCCAGCAGACGGACAGGGGAGGACTATGGCTACACCTTC.

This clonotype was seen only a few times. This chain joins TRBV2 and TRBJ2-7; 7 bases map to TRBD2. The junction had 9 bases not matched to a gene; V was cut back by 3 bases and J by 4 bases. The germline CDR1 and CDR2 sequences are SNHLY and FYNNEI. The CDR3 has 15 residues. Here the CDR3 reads CASSDPSGWGYEQYF. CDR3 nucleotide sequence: TGTGCCAGCAGTGACCCTAGCGGATGGGGGTACGAGCAGTACTTC.

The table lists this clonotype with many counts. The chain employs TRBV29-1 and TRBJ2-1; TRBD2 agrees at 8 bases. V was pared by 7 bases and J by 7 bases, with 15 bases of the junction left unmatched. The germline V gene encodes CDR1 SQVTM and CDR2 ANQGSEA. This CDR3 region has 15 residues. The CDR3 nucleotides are TGCAGCGGGTCCGGAGAGCGGGGGCCTAGAAATGAGCAGTTCTTC. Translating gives CSGSGERGPRNEQFF.

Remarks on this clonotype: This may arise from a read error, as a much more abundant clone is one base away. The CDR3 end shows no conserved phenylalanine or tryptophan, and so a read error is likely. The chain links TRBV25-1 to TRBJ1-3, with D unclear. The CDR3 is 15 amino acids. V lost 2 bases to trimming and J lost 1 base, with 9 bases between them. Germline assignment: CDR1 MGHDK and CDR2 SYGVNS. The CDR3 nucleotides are TGTGCCAGCAGTGAACCCGGAAGATCTGGAAACACCATATATTAT. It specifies CASSEPGRSGNTIYY.

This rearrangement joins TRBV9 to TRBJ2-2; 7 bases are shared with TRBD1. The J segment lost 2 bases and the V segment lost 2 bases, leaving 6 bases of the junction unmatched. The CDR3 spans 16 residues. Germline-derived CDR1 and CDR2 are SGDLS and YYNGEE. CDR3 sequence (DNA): TGTGCCAGCAGCGTGCACAGGGGACGCAACACCGGGGAGCTGTTTTTT. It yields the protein CASSVHRGRNTGELFF.

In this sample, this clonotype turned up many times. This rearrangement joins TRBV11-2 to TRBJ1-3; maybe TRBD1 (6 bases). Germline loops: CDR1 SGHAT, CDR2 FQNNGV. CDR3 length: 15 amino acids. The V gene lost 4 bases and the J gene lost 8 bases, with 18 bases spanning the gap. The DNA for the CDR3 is TGTGCCAGCAGCTCACTTTCCGGGACAATGCACACCATATATTTT. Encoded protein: CASSSLSGTMHTIYF.